The 4 T cell receptor beta chains listed next were all sequenced from one sample in a study of blood T cell repertoires in COVID-19. Data came from immunoSEQ multiplex PCR; TCRdb stores just in-frame clones and leaves some out. The sample has about 130,000 clones, about four fifths seen once. Material: PBMCs or T cells enriched from blood (not recorded which). Source of these receptors: a man aged 25-45 years who had recovered from COVID-19.

The gene calls are TRBV27 and TRBJ2-5; 7 nucleotides agree with TRBD1. Germline V gene data show CDR1 as MNHEY and CDR2 as SMNVEV (reference sequence). Losses at the gene ends were 0 bases for V and 1 base for J; bases not matched to a gene: 5. This CDR3 is built from 16 residues. DNA of the CDR3: TGTGCCAGCAGTTTATCGTTCGGACAGGTCCAAGAGACCCAGTACTTC. This translates into CASSLSFGQVQETQYF.

This clone has a single count. The J gene is TRBJ1-5, the V gene TRBV19; tentative D call: TRBD1 (6 bases). The CDR3 is 16 amino acids. Trimming cost V 7 bases and J 6 bases, with 22 bases left between them. Germline V gene data show CDR1 as LNHDA and CDR2 as SQIVND (reference sequence). The chain's CDR3 is CASTPVEGGLGQPQHF. The CDR3 coding sequence is TGTGCCAGTACGCCGGTGGAAGGGGGATTAGGTCAGCCCCAGCATTTT.

The chain uses TRBV30 and TRBJ2-4; D is possibly TRBD1 (6 bases). Germline CDR1 reads GTSNPN; CDR2 reads SVGIG (reference sequence). The CDR3 runs 12 residues. The ends were cut back, 7 bases at V and 6 bases at J, with 13 bases in the middle. The CDR3 DNA sequence: TGTGCCTCCGACAGGTCTGGAAACATTCAGTACTTC. Protein sequence: CASDRSGNIQYF.

V and J are TRBV11-2 and TRBJ1-3; D uncertain. Germline V lookup: CDR1 SGHAT, CDR2 FQNNGV. Deletions cut 6 bases from V and 0 bases from J, with 12 bases between. The CDR3 spans 15 residues. Here the CDR3 reads CASRPTGSSGNTIYF. CDR3 coding DNA: TGTGCCAGCAGGCCCACGGGGTCCTCTGGAAACACCATATATTTT.